This T cell receptor (beta chain) was sequenced for a study of blood T cell repertoires in COVID-19. For the study at large: Sites across the United States, Italy and Spain contributed samples from acute and convalescent COVID-19.

Germline V lookup: CDR1 LGHDT, CDR2 YNNKEL (reference sequence). The CDR3 contains 15 residues. Trimming stripped 0 bases from V and 3 bases from J, with 11 bases between. The authors' processing: Amplification of reference gene primers was used by the study to estimate nucleated cell counts. Using immunoSEQ multiplex PCR, the repertoire was profiled, and TCRdb retains in-frame clones only, with some absent. From that table come the V and J calls and clone size; the DNA was used to work out D and trimming. The sample comprises roughly 200,000 clones, around nine tenths of which are singletons, and roughly 3% rests with the top ten.

Material for sequencing was peripheral blood. The receptor was derived from a man aged 60 to 69 with acute or convalescent COVID-19. The chain links TRBV3-1 (or the pseudogene TRBV3-2) to TRBJ2-5; D uncertain. The CDR3 nucleotides are TGTGCCAGCAGCCAAGAATCGCGGCTGAAAGAGACCCAGTACTTC. Translated: CASSQESRLKETQYF.